This TCR beta chain was recorded in a study of blood T cell repertoires in COVID-19. Sequenced by immunoSEQ multiplex PCR; TCRdb stores in-frame clones only, minus some. The sample yields 150,000 to 200,000 clones, about nine tenths seen once. Material for sequencing was peripheral blood. This TCR derives from a young man with acute or convalescent COVID-19.

The chain's CDR3 is CASSVGGEQFF. The CDR3 bases are TGTGCCAGCAGCGTAGGCGGTGAGCAGTTCTTC. This rearrangement joins TRBV9 to TRBJ2-1; D gene unclear. Germline CDR1 SGDLS, CDR2 YYNGEE. The germline V and J ends were trimmed by 0 bases and 9 bases, with 4 bases remaining between them. The CDR3 runs to 11 residues.